The sequence of this T cell receptor (beta chain) was determined in a study of shared clonotypes between healthy human individuals. Adult Caucasians living in Nashville, Tennessee made up all of the donors. V was pared by 9 bases and J by 1 base, with 15 bases between. The germline V gene encodes CDR1 SEHNR and CDR2 FQNEAQ (reference sequence). The CDR3 consists of 15 residues. Deep was the level used in running the assay. Assay used: immunoSEQ multiplex PCR; TCRdb lists only in-frame clones, some missing. The sample lists about 2.3 million clones; roughly 90% were seen once. This TCR was sampled from a man younger than 30 in good health. Some clones in this sample may be carry-over from other donors' samples. The rearrangement uses TRBV7-9 and TRBJ2-2, with D maybe TRBD2 (6 bases). The sample taken for sequencing was naive CD4+ T cells from PBMCs. The subset is: CD45RA+ positively selected. The CDR3 spells CASLPLAMNTGELFF. The CDR3 DNA follows: TGTGCCAGTCTCCCCCTAGCGATGAACACCGGGGAGCTGTTTTTT.